This T cell receptor (beta chain) comes out of a study of vaccination effects on CD4 cells after COVID-19. Study-wide results and limits: New vaccine-induced clones made up most post-vaccine spike-reactive clones in convalescents.

The V end lost 7 bases, the J end lost 4 bases, and 7 bases lay between the germline ends. The germline gives CDR1 SQVTM, CDR2 ANQGSEA. The CDR3 sequence is 10 residues long. Some clones are missing from TCRdb's copy, which holds only in-frame ones; the method was immunoSEQ multiplex PCR. This sample carries 15,000 to 20,000 clones, around 70% of them seen once, and the ten largest clones take 20% to 25%. Antigen-specific CD4+ T cells were expanded (with viral peptide pools) by the ViraFEST assay ahead of sequencing. CD4+ T cell isolation took place after 10 days of culture. The person had a PCR-confirmed SARS-CoV-2 infection during March to December 2020. As their vaccination, participants received two doses of either BNT162b2 or mRNA-1273. As concerns this clone: Its antigen is not identified.

Sequencing was performed on CD4+ T cells from PBMCs cultured with SARS-CoV-2 spike peptides, taken after COVID-19 vaccination. The chain employs TRBV29-1 and TRBJ1-1; D remains ambiguous. The TCR was taken from a human donor who had a prior SARS-CoV-2 infection. This CDR3 is CSGQVTEAFF. The DNA of the CDR3 is TGCAGCGGGCAGGTCACTGAAGCTTTCTTT.